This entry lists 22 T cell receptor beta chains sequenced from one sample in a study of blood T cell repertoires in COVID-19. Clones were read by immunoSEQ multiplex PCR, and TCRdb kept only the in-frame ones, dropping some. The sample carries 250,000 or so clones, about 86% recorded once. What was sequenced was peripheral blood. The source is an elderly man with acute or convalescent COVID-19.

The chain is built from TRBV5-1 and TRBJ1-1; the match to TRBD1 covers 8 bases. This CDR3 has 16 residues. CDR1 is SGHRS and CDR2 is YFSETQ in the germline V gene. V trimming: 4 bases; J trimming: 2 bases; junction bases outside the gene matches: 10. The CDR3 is CASSPWTGPINTEAFF. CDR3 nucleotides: TGCGCCAGCAGCCCCTGGACAGGGCCCATCAACACTGAAGCTTTCTTT.

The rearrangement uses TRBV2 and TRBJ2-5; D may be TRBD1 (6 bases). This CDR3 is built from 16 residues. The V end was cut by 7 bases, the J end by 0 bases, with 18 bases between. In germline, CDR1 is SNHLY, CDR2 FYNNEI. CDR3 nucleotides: TGTGCCAGCATTAAATACCGGGACACCTACCAAGAGACCCAGTACTTC. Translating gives CASIKYRDTYQETQYF.

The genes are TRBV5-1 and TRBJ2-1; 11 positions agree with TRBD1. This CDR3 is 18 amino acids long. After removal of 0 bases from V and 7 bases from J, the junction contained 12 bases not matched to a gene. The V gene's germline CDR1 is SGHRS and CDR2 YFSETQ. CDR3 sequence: CASSLGMFSGTGGNEQFF. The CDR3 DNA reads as TGCGCCAGCAGCTTGGGGATGTTTTCCGGGACAGGGGGGAATGAGCAGTTCTTC.

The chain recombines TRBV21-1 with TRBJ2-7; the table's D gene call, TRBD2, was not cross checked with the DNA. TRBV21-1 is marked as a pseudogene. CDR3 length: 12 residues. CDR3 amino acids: CASIPRYYEQYF. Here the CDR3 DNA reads TGTGCCAGCATCCCGCGGTACTACGAGCAGTACTTC.

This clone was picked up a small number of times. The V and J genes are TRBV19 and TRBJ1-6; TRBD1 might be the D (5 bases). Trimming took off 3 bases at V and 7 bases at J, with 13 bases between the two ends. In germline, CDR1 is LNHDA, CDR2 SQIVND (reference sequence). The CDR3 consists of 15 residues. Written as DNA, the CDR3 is TGTGCCAGTAGTATCAGTTTCGGGGGGAATTCACCCCTCCACTTT. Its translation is CASSISFGGNSPLHF.

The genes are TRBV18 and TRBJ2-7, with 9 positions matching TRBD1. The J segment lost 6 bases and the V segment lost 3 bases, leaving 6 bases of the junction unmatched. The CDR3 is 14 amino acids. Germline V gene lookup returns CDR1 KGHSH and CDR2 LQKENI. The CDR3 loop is CASSPGTGLSEQYF. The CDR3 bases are TGTGCCAGCTCACCCGGGACAGGGTTGTCCGAGCAGTACTTC. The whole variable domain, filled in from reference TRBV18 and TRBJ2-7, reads NAGVMQNPRHLVRRRGQEARLRCSPMKGHSHVYWYRQLPEEGLKFMVYLQKENIIDESGMPKERFSAEFPKEGPSILRIQQVVRGDSAAYFCASSPGTGLSEQYFGPGTRLTVT.

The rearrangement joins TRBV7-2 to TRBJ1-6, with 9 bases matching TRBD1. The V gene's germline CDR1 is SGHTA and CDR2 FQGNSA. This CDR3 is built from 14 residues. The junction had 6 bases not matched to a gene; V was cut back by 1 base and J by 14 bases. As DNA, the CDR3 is TGTGCCAGCAGCTTAGGACAGGGGGGGAAATCCCTCCACTTT. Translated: CASSLGQGGKSLHF.

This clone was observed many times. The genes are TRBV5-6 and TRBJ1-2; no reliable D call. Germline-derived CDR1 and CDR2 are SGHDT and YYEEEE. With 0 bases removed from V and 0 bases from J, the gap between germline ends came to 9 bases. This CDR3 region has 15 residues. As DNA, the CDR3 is TGTGCCAGCAGCTTGGAAGGGAGAGCTAACTATGGCTACACCTTC. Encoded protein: CASSLEGRANYGYTF.

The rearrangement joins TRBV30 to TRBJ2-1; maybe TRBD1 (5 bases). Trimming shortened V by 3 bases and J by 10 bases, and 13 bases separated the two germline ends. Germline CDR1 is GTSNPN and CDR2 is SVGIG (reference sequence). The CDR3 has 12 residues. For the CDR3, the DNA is TGTGCCTGGAGCCTGCAGGGAAGCGAGCAGTTCTTC. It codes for CAWSLQGSEQFF.

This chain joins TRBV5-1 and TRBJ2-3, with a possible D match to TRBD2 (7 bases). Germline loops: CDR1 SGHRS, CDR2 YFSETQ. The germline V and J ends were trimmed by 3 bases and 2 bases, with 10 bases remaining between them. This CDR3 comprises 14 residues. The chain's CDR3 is CASSWGGHTDTQYF. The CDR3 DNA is TGCGCCAGCAGCTGGGGGGGGCACACAGATACGCAGTATTTT.

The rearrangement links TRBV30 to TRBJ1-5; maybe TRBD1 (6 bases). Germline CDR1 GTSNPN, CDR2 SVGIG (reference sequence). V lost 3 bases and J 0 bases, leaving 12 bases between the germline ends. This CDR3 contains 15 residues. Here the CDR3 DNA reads TGTGCCTGGAGGAAACAGGGCCATAGCAATCAGCCCCAGCATTTT. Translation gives CAWRKQGHSNQPQHF. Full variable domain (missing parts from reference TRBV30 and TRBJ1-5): SQTIHQWPATLVQPVGSPLSLECTVEGTSNPNLYWYRQAAGRGLQLLFYSVGIGQISSEVPQNLSASRPQDRQFILSSKKLLLSDSGFYLCAWRKQGHSNQPQHFGDGTRLSIL.

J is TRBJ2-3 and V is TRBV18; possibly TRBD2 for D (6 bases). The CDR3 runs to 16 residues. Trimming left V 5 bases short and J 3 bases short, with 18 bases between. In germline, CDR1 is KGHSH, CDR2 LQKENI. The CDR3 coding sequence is TGTGCCAGCTCAAACATACGGGAGAGCCCTACAGATACGCAGTATTTT. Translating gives CASSNIRESPTDTQYF.

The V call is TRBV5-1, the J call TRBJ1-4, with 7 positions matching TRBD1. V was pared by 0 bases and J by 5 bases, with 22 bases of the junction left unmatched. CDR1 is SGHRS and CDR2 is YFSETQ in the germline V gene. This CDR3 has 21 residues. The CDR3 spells CASSLGLMWAQRDSVNEKLFF. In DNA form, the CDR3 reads TGCGCCAGCAGCTTGGGTTTAATGTGGGCTCAACGGGACAGCGTAAATGAAAAACTGTTTTTT.

CDR3 in DNA: TGTGCCAGCAGCCGGGACAGGGTAAGGGGTGAAGCTTTCTTT. This encodes CASSRDRVRGEAFF. The chain has TRBV6-5 and TRBJ1-1; 9 positions agree with TRBD1. Trimming cost V 6 bases and J 7 bases; bases outside gene matches: 9. The CDR3 runs 14 residues. Germline CDR1 and CDR2: MNHEY and SVGAGI.

The DNA of the CDR3 is TGCGCCAGCAGTCCGGGGGGTACTAGCAATCAGCCCCAGCATTTT. Translation: CASSPGGTSNQPQHF. The chain uses TRBV5-1 and TRBJ1-5, with TRBD1 as a possible D gene (5 bases). The CDR3 totals 15 residues. V lost 5 bases and J 0 bases, leaving 12 bases between the germline ends. Germline V gene lookup returns CDR1 SGHRS and CDR2 YFSETQ.

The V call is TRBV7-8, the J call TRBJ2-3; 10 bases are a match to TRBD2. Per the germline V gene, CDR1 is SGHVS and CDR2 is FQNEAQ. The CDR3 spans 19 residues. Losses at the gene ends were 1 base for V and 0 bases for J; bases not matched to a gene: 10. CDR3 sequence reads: CASSLGPPRTSGSTDTQYF. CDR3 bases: TGTGCCAGCAGCTTAGGCCCGCCCAGGACTAGCGGAAGCACAGATACGCAGTATTTT. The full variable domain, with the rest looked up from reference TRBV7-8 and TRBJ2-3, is GAGVSQSPRYKVAKRGQDVALRCDPISGHVSLFWYQQALGQGPEFLTYFQNEAQLDKSGLPSDRFFAERPEGSVSTLKIQRTQQEDSAVYLCASSLGPPRTSGSTDTQYFGPGTRLTVL.

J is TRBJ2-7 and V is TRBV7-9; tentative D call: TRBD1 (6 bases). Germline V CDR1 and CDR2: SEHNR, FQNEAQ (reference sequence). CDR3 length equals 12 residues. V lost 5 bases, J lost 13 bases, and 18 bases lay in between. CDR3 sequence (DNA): TGTGCCAGCAGCCGGGACAATGGCTTTCCCTACTTC. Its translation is CASSRDNGFPYF.

As DNA, the CDR3 is TGTGCCAGCAGTGACTACAAATACTTGGTATGGGACATATACGAGCAGTACTTC. Protein product: CASSDYKYLVWDIYEQYF. The V and J genes are TRBV6-4 and TRBJ2-7; perhaps TRBD1 as D (6 bases). The ends were cut back, 1 base at V and 4 bases at J, with 23 bases in the middle. Germline CDR1 is MRHNA and CDR2 is SNTAGT. The CDR3 covers 18 residues.

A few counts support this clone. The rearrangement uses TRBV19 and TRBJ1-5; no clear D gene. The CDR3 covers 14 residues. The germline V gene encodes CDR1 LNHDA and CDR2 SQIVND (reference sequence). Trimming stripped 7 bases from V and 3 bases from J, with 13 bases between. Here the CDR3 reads CASTSSEPNQPQHF. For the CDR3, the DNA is TGTGCCAGTACCTCGTCGGAGCCCAATCAGCCCCAGCATTTT.

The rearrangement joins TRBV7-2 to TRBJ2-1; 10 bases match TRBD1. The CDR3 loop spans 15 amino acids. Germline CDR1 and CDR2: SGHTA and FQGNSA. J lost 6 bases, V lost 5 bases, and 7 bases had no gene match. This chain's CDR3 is CASSQTGGSVNEQFF. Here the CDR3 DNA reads TGTGCCAGCAGCCAGACAGGGGGCTCGGTCAATGAGCAGTTCTTC.

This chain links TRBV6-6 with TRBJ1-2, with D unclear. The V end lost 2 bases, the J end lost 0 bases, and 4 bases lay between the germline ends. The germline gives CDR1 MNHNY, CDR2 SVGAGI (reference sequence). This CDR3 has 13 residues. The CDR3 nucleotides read TGTGCCAGCAGTTACGGCACTAACTATGGCTACACCTTC. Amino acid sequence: CASSYGTNYGYTF.

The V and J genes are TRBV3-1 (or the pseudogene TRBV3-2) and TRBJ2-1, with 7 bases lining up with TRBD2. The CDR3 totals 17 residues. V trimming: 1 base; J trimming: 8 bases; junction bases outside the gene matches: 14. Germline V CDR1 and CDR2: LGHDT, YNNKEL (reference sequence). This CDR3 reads CASSQGNLRGSPYEQFF. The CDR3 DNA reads TGTGCCAGCAGCCAAGGTAATCTGCGCGGGAGCCCATATGAGCAGTTCTTC.